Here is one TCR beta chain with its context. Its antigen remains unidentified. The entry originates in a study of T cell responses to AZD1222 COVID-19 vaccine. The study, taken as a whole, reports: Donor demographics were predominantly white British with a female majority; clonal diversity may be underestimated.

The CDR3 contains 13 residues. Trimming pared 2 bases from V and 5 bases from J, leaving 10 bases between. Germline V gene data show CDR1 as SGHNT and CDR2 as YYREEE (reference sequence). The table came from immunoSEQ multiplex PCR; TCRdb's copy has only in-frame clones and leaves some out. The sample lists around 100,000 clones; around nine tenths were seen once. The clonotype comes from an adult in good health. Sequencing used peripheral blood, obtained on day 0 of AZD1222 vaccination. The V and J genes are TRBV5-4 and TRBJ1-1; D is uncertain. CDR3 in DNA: TGTGCCAGCAGCTTCGGAAAGCAGACTGAAGCTTTCTTT. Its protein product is CASSFGKQTEAFF.